Listed below are T cell receptor beta chains from one sample, sequenced in a study of blood T cell repertoires in COVID-19. Profiling relied on immunoSEQ multiplex PCR, and the TCRdb table lists in-frame clones only, not all of them. The sample includes roughly 390,000 clones, about 89% of them seen just once. Sequencing input: peripheral blood. The receptors originated from a woman aged 30 to 39 with COVID-19, enrolled during active disease. The CDR3 runs from the conserved cysteine through the conserved F or W. The D gene is left open where the match is weak. Clone size, where shown, is once, few, many, or a class for clones that have expanded.

- TRBJ2-3 TRBV3-1/TRBV3-2 - TGTGCCAGCAGCCAAGGAGTAGATAGCACAGATACGCAGTATTTT CASSQGVDSTDTQYF
- TRBJ2-5 TRBV11-2 - TGTGCCAGCAGCTCTGAGCGGGTACAAGAGACCCAGTACTTC CASSSERVQETQYF
TRBD1 TRBJ2-5 TRBV5-6 - TGTGCCAGCAGCTTCGGGACAGGGCAAGAGACCCAGTACTTC CASSFGTGQETQYF
TRBD1 TRBJ2-7 TRBV7-3 once TGTGCCAGCAGCTTACGGGGACAGGGCGCTACGTACTTC CASSLRGQGATYF
- TRBJ1-6 TRBV7-2 - TGTGCCAGCAGCTTAGCGCTCGGGGGAGCCCTCCACTTT CASSLALGGALHF
- TRBJ1-3 TRBV3-1/TRBV3-2 - TGTGCCAGCAGCTCTAGGGAGCGGGGAAACACCATATATTTT CASSSRERGNTIYF
- TRBJ1-2 TRBV2 once TGTGCCAGCAGTGAAGACAGGGAGTATGGCTACACCTTC CASSEDREYGYTF
- TRBJ2-7 TRBV28 - TGTGCCAGCAGGGGGAGTTGGGGGGAGGACTCCTACGAGCAGTACTTC CASRGSWGEDSYEQYF
TRBD2 TRBJ2-3 TRBV19 - TGTGCCAGTAGTCTTAGCGGGAGGGCCGCTACGCAGTATTTT CASSLSGRAATQYF
TRBD1 TRBJ2-1 TRBV7-2 - TGTGCCAGCCTTCGCGAGGGGGCTTCCTACAATGAGCAGTTCTTC CASLREGASYNEQFF
TRBD1 TRBJ1-5 TRBV9 - TGTGCCAGCAGCGTAGTCCAGGGGGTTAGCAATCAGCCCCAGCATTTT CASSVVQGVSNQPQHF
TRBD2 TRBJ2-3 TRBV28 - TGTGCCAGCGGACTAGCAGAAACAGATACGCAGTATTTT CASGLAETDTQYF
- TRBJ1-1 TRBV7-2 - TGTGCCAGCAGCTTAGTGGCGAGGAGCACTGAAGCTTTCTTT CASSLVARSTEAFF
- TRBJ1-1 TRBV6-1 - TGTGCCAGCAGTGAAGACAGGGTACGTTACACGAACACTGAAGCTTTCTTT CASSEDRVRYTNTEAFF
- TRBJ1-1 TRBV2 - TGTGCCAGCAGTGAATGGGCAGACACTGAAGCTTTCTTT CASSEWADTEAFF
TRBD1 TRBJ1-1 TRBV27 - TGTGCCAGCAGGACCCGGGACAGGGGCGTGCACACTGAAGCTTTCTTT CASRTRDRGVHTEAFF
TRBD2 TRBJ2-2 TRBV4-1 few TGCGCCAGCAGCCAAGATGTCAGCGGGGTAACCGGGGAGCTGTTTTTT CASSQDVSGVTGELFF
TRBD1 TRBJ1-1 TRBV7-9 - TGTGCCAGCAGCCCAACAGGGGGTATTACTGAAGCTTTCTTT CASSPTGGITEAFF
TRBD1 TRBJ1-2 TRBV18 - TGTGCCAGCTCGCCTGACAGGGACGGGGGTGGCTACACCTTC CASSPDRDGGGYTF
- TRBJ1-2 TRBV30 - TGTGCCTGGAGTCAAAGGGGAAGCTATGGCTACACCTTC CAWSQRGSYGYTF
TRBD2 TRBJ2-1 TRBV7-9 - TGTGCCAGCAGCACCGGTGGACTAGCGGTTAGCTCCTACAATGAGCAGTTCTTC CASSTGGLAVSSYNEQFF
- TRBJ2-2 TRBV6-1 - TGTGCCAGCAGTGAACCCCTAGACACCGGGGAGCTGTTTTTT CASSEPLDTGELFF
- TRBJ2-3 TRBV9 - TGTGCCAGCAGCGTAGCTGACTACACAGATACGCAGTATTTT CASSVADYTDTQYF
TRBD1 TRBJ2-6 TRBV19 - TGTGCCAGTAGTCCGTGGGGGACAGGAACGACCTCTGGGGCCAACGTCCTGACTTTC CASSPWGTGTTSGANVLTF
TRBD2 TRBJ2-3 TRBV29-1 - TGCAGCGTAACCGGGACTAGCGGAAACACAGATACGCAGTATTTT CSVTGTSGNTDTQYF
- TRBJ2-3 TRBV27 - TGTGCCAGCCGACTCACGAGGGTGGGCACAGATACGCAGTATTTT CASRLTRVGTDTQYF
TRBD2 TRBJ2-1 TRBV7-9 - TGTGCCAGCAGCCCGCCGCGACTAGCGGACTACAATGAGCAGTTCTTC CASSPPRLADYNEQFF
TRBD1 TRBJ1-1 TRBV6-5 few TGTGCCAGCAGTTACGCCGGGACAGGTGAAGCTTTCTTT CASSYAGTGEAFF
TRBD1 TRBJ2-5 TRBV30 - TGTGCCTGGAGTGTCCTCAGGGGGCAAGCTGGGACCCAGTACTTC CAWSVLRGQAGTQYF
- TRBJ1-2 TRBV25-1 - TGTGCCAGCAGTGAGGCAGGTATGGGCTACACCTTC CASSEAGMGYTF
- TRBJ1-4 TRBV10-3 - TGTGCCATCAGTGAGATAGGGCCCCGGGGAAAACTGTTTTTT CAISEIGPRGKLFF
- TRBJ2-5 TRBV6-4 - TGTGCCAGCAGTGACTCGGGGCAGGGTTATTGGGAGACCCAGTACTTC CASSDSGQGYWETQYF
- TRBJ1-2 TRBV7-9 - TGTGCCAGCAGCCCCGATGGGCTGATTATCTATGGCTACACCTTC CASSPDGLIIYGYTF
TRBD1 TRBJ2-3 TRBV29-1 - TGCAGCGTGGGACAGCGAACCACAGATACGCAGTATTTT CSVGQRTTDTQYF
- TRBJ1-5 TRBV19 - TGTGCCAGTAGTGACGGACACGGAATAAAGTTCCAGCATTTT CASSDGHGIKFQHF
- TRBJ2-2 TRBV21-1 - TGTGCCAGCACCTACCCCGGGAACAGAGCGAACACCGGGGAGCTGTTTTTT CASTYPGNRANTGELFF
TRBD2 TRBJ2-7 TRBV27 - TGTGCCAGCAGTCCCTGGGGGGGTACCTACGAGCAGTACTTC CASSPWGGTYEQYF
TRBD2 TRBJ2-2 TRBV28 - TGTGCCAGCAGTTCCCTTCTAGCGGGACGGCGAACCGGGGAGCTGTTTTTT CASSSLLAGRRTGELFF
- TRBJ2-2 TRBV11-3 - TGTGCCAGCAGGCTAGAAAACACCGGGGAGCTGTTTTTT CASRLENTGELFF
- TRBJ2-7 TRBV4-1 - TGCGCCAGCAGTCCCGGGGGCTCCTACGAGCAGTACTTC CASSPGGSYEQYF
- TRBJ2-3 TRBV11-2 once TGTGCCAGCAGCGGACAAACAGGGTTCGGCACAGATACGCAGTATTTT CASSGQTGFGTDTQYF
- TRBJ2-5 TRBV19 - TGTGCCAGTAGTACCGGGACTTACCAAGAGACCCAGTACTTC CASSTGTYQETQYF
TRBD1 TRBJ2-1 TRBV5-4 - TGTGCCAGCAGCTTATTAGGGGGCCTTGAGCAGTTCTTC CASSLLGGLEQFF
- TRBJ2-6 TRBV19 few TGTGCCAGTAGTATAGATTCATGGGCAGGTCCGACTGGGGCCAACGTCCTGACTTTC CASSIDSWAGPTGANVLTF
TRBD1 TRBJ1-4 TRBV27 - TGTGCCAGCAGTCTGCTAGGGGGCGCTGAAAAACTGTTTTTT CASSLLGGAEKLFF
- TRBJ2-3 TRBV29-1 - TGCAGCGTTGTGCAGGGTCGGGGGACAGATACGCAGTATTTT CSVVQGRGTDTQYF
TRBD2 TRBJ2-7 TRBV5-7 - TGTGCCAGCAGCTGCCGAGGGACTAGCGGGAGCTACGAGCAGTACTTC CASSCRGTSGSYEQYF
TRBD1 TRBJ1-4 TRBV6-2/TRBV6-3 once TGTGCCAGCAGTTCCGGGACAGGGGTATCTACTAATGAAAAACTGTTTTTT CASSSGTGVSTNEKLFF
TRBD2 TRBJ2-2 TRBV7-6 few TGTGCCAGCAGCACGACTAGCGGGAACACCGGGGAGCTGTTTTTT CASSTTSGNTGELFF
TRBD1 TRBJ1-2 TRBV6-5 - TGTGCCAGCAGTTTGGGACAGGGGAACTATGGCTACACCTTC CASSLGQGNYGYTF
TRBD1 TRBJ2-1 TRBV3-1/TRBV3-2 - TGTGCCAGCAGCCAAGGACAGGGAAGCTTGTCAGAGCAGTTCTTC CASSQGQGSLSEQFF
TRBD1 TRBJ2-7 TRBV5-4 few TGTGCCAGCAGCCGTCCCGGGACAGGGAACGAGCAGTACTTC CASSRPGTGNEQYF
- TRBJ2-1 TRBV6-5 many TGTGCCAGCACCTTGAAATCAGCAAGCGATGAGCAGTTCTTC CASTLKSASDEQFF
- TRBJ1-6 TRBV12-2 once TGTGCACCCCGGGACAGGGGTCCCTATAATTCACCCCTCCACTTT CAPRDRGPYNSPLHF
TRBD2 TRBJ2-1 TRBV5-1 - TGCGCCAGCAGCTCAATCACTAGCGGGAGATGGTATGAGCAGTTCTTC CASSSITSGRWYEQFF
- TRBJ2-1 TRBV7-2 - TGTGCCAGCAGCTTAGGAGCGGCCGGCGGATCGGCCCTACTTGAGCAGTTCTTC CASSLGAAGGSALLEQFF
TRBD2 TRBJ2-3 TRBV7-6 - TGTGCCAGCAGCTTAGCTGGCGGGAGAGCAGATACGCAGTATTTT CASSLAGGRADTQYF
TRBD2 TRBJ2-1 TRBV18 - TGTGCCAGCTCACCCAAACTCCTAGCGGGAGCCTACAATGAGCAGTTCTTC CASSPKLLAGAYNEQFF
TRBD2 TRBJ2-3 TRBV5-4 - TGTGCCAGCAGCTTAAGCGGGAGGGGAGCAGATACGCAGTATTTT CASSLSGRGADTQYF